The 15 T cell receptor beta chains reported below all come from one sample, sequenced in a study of T cells in women clearing cervical HPV infection. Sequencing was performed with immunoSEQ multiplex PCR; in TCRdb, only in-frame clones are kept and a portion is missing. The sample totals 13,000 to 15,000 clones; its top ten clones hold less than 25%. The sample consisted of blood buffy coat. Receptors originate from a woman between 18 and 69 years old with a cervical HPV16 infection that either progressed to CIN3+ or cleared (not recorded which).

With respect to this clone: With the read ending 3 residues before the CDR3 end, the germline J gene is used to fill in that end. The chain has TRBV4-2 and TRBJ2-5; 10 bases match TRBD2. V gave up 4 bases and J gave up 5 bases; unmatched junction bases: 16. The CDR3 is 18 amino acids. Per germline, CDR1 LGHNA and CDR2 YNFKEQ. Partial CDR3 DNA: TGTGCCAGCAGCCCTGGGGTGGCTAGCGGGGGATTTGGGGAGACC. Amino acid sequence: CASSPGVASGGFGET. From start to end, the CDR3 is CASSPGVASGGFGETQYF.

Turning to this clone: The read gets to within 3 residues of the CDR3 end, and the germline J gene fills in the rest. The genes are TRBV10-2 and TRBJ1-5, with D perhaps matching TRBD1 (6 bases). V was clipped by 2 bases and J by 3 bases, with 14 bases between them. This CDR3 spans 16 amino acids. Germline loops: CDR1 WSHSY, CDR2 SAAADI. Partial CDR3 DNA: TGCGCCAGCAGTGAGCGGGAGGGGGTGATCAATCAGCCC. Translating gives CASSEREGVINQP. The CDR3 as a whole reads CASSEREGVINQPQHF.

About this clone itself: The CDR3 end falls 3 residues outside the read, so it is completed with the germline J gene. The chain employs TRBV5-1 and TRBJ1-5; 9 nucleotides line up with TRBD1. The germline gives CDR1 SGHRS, CDR2 YFSETQ. The CDR3 spans 16 residues. The J segment lost 3 bases and the V segment lost 0 bases, leaving 4 bases of the junction unmatched. The sequenced CDR3 bases are TGCGCCAGCAGCTTGGACGGGACAGGGAACAATCAGCCC. Encoded protein: CASSLDGTGNNQP. The whole CDR3 region reads CASSLDGTGNNQPQHF.

Details on this clone: The read gets to within 3 residues of the CDR3 end, and the germline J gene fills in the rest. The chain employs TRBV28 and TRBJ1-6, with D possibly matching TRBD1 (5 bases). The length of the CDR3 is 12 residues. Deletions cut 4 bases from V and 12 bases from J, with 10 bases between. Germline lookup yields CDR1 MDHEN and CDR2 SYDVKM. CDR3 region: CASSSRVRPLHF. The DNA read from the CDR3 is TGTGCCAGCAGTTCCAGGGTTCGACCC.

As regards this clone: The read comes to an end 3 residues before the CDR3 does, leaving the germline J gene to fill in the end. This chain connects TRBV7-2 to TRBJ1-2; tentatively, D is TRBD1 (6 bases). The CDR3 totals 13 residues. V lost 5 bases and J 2 bases, leaving 9 bases between the germline ends. Germline loops: CDR1 SGHTA, CDR2 FQGNSA. The CDR3 bases that were read are TGTGCCAGCAGCCCCGACAGGAACTATGGC. Its translation is CASSPDRNYG. The whole CDR3 reads CASSPDRNYGYTF.

For this clone: Coverage ceases 3 residues before the CDR3 finishes, and the germline J gene fills in the end. The rearrangement uses TRBV18 and TRBJ2-3; 9 bases agree with TRBD2. The ends lost 1 base at V and 1 base at J; junction bases unmatched: 3. CDR1 and CDR2 (germline): KGHSH, LQKENI. The CDR3 spans 16 residues. The CDR3 is CASSPLASGGTDTQYF. Partial CDR3 DNA: TGTGCCAGCTCACCACTCGCTAGCGGGGGCACAGATACG.

A word on this clone: The CDR3 end falls 3 residues outside the read, so it is completed with the germline J gene. The rearrangement joins TRBV5-3 to TRBJ1-5; TRBD1 aligns across 7 bases. TRBV5-3 is an ORF, and what it does is uncertain. Germline trimming cut 5 bases from V and 2 bases from J; bases unmatched to any gene: 22. The CDR3 covers 20 residues. The CDR3 sequence is CARRHVGARDSSFGNQPQHF. CDR3 DNA (partial): TGTGCCAGAAGACATGTCGGGGCCCGGGACAGTTCATTTGGCAATCAGCCC.

Comment on this clone: With the read ending 3 residues before the CDR3 end, the germline J gene is used to fill in that end. This sequence joins TRBV14 and TRBJ1-6, with TRBD1 as a possible D gene (5 bases). The CDR3 has 14 amino acids. Between the trimmed V and J ends, which lost 1 base and 10 bases, there was a span of 11 bases. CDR1 is SGHDN, CDR2 FVKESK, per germline. The CDR3 region is CASSQAQGGSPLHF. Partial CDR3 DNA: TGTGCCAGCAGCCAAGCCCAGGGAGGGTCACCC.

In regard to this clone: Sequencing ends 3 residues short of the CDR3 end; the germline J gene provides the rest. The rearrangement uses TRBV2 and TRBJ2-1; 11 bases fit TRBD2. Germline V gene sequence: CDR1 SNHLY, CDR2 FYNNEI. V shed 7 bases and J 2 bases; nucleotides not matched to a gene: 7. The CDR3 totals 16 residues. CDR3 sequence reads: CASTPATSGAYNEQFF. The part of the CDR3 DNA that was read is TGTGCCAGCACCCCGGCGACTAGCGGGGCCTACAATGAG.

Points on this clone: Sequencing ends 3 residues short of the CDR3 end; the germline J gene provides the rest. The chain has TRBV5-1 and TRBJ1-4; possibly TRBD1 for D (6 bases). Trimming cost V 7 bases and J 3 bases, with 10 bases left between them. CDR3 length equals 13 residues. Germline V gene sequence: CDR1 SGHRS, CDR2 YFSETQ. This chain's CDR3 is CASADSPNEKLFF. Incomplete CDR3 DNA: TGCGCCAGCGCGGACAGTCCTAATGAAAAA.

Turning to this clone: The read ends 3 residues early relative to the CDR3; the germline J gene fills the gap. The rearrangement links TRBV29-1 to TRBJ1-1; D gene ambiguous. Per the germline V gene, CDR1 is SQVTM and CDR2 is ANQGSEA. Trimming left V 3 bases short and J 1 base short, with 9 bases between. The CDR3 sequence is 13 residues long. This CDR3 reads CSVDLSGNTEAFF. The DNA read from the CDR3 is TGCAGCGTTGATTTGAGCGGGAACACTGAA.

Remarks on this clone: The read ends 3 residues early relative to the CDR3; the germline J gene fills the gap. The genes are TRBV28 and TRBJ2-7, with 7 positions matching TRBD1. V shed 0 bases and J 3 bases; nucleotides not matched to a gene: 5. This CDR3 has 15 residues. The germline V gene encodes CDR1 MDHEN and CDR2 SYDVKM. This CDR3 reads CASSLWGTVNYEQYF. Partial CDR3 DNA: TGTGCCAGCAGTTTATGGGGGACAGTTAACTACGAG.

Details on this clone: The sequence runs out 3 residues before the end of the CDR3; the remainder is reconstructed from the germline J gene. V usage is TRBV20-1 and J usage is TRBJ1-4; no clear D gene. The CDR3 length is 14 residues. V was shortened by 5 bases and J by 4 bases, with 14 bases between the two germline ends. From germline, CDR1 is DFQATT and CDR2 SNEGSKA (reference sequence). The part of the CDR3 DNA that was read is TGCAGTGCTCCCAAGCCTCCTGGTAATGAAAAA. Amino acid sequence: CSAPKPPGNEK. The whole CDR3 sequence reads CSAPKPPGNEKLFF.

About this clone itself: The CDR3 end lies 3 residues beyond the end of the read and is filled in from the germline J gene. V usage is TRBV5-6 and J usage is TRBJ2-7; TRBD1 matches 8 bases. The CDR3 is 14 residues long. The V gene end was trimmed by 4 bases and the J gene end by 0 bases; junction bases not matched to a gene: 3. Per the germline V gene, CDR1 is SGHDT and CDR2 is YYEEEE. The CDR3 DNA, read in part, is TGTGCCAGCAGCCCTGGGACAGGCTCCTACGAG. Protein sequence: CASSPGTGSYE. The whole CDR3 protein is CASSPGTGSYEQYF.

Turning to this clone: The read finishes 3 residues shy of the CDR3 end, and the germline J gene is used to complete it. The V and J genes are TRBV5-1 and TRBJ2-5, with D perhaps matching TRBD1 (5 bases). The germline CDR1 and CDR2 sequences are SGHRS and YFSETQ. The length of the CDR3 is 14 residues. The CDR3 reads CASSLGGAPDTQYF. CDR3 bases read: TGCGCCAGCAGCTTGGGGGGCGCGCCAGATACC.